Shown below are 23 T cell receptor beta chains from a single sample sequenced in a study of early T cells in non-severe SARS-CoV-2 infection. TCRdb reprocessed the 5' RACE reads with MiXCR, giving one entry per CDR3 protein. The sample has more than 25,000 distinct CDR3 sequences; roughly 5% are singletons. The sequenced material came from whole blood. These receptors were obtained from an adult who was a healthcare worker with PCR-confirmed SARS-CoV-2 infection or an uninfected control (not recorded which).

In this sample, this clonotype turned up many times. The V and J genes are TRBV10-3 and TRBJ2-2; possible D gene TRBD1, 6 bases. Germline V gives CDR1 ENHRY, CDR2 SYGVKD. There are 14 residues in the CDR3. The V end lost 3 bases, the J end lost 9 bases, and 14 bases lay between the germline ends. CDR3 sequence reads: CAISDRGQGRELFF. CDR3 nucleotide sequence: TGTGCCATCAGTGACAGGGGACAAGGGAGGGAGCTGTTTTTT.

By share of the sample, this clonotype is medium-sized. The chain uses TRBV7-9 and TRBJ1-4; 9 nucleotides align to TRBD1. CDR3 length: 17 amino acids. Germline CDR1 and CDR2: SEHNR and FQNEAQ (reference sequence). V was pared by 2 bases and J by 4 bases, with 8 bases of the junction left unmatched. Here the CDR3 DNA reads TGTGCCAGCAGCTTACTAACACAGGGGGCGCGTAATGAAAAACTGTTTTTT. Protein product: CASSLLTQGARNEKLFF.

This clonotype occurred many times. The J gene is TRBJ2-1, the V gene TRBV29-1; D is possibly TRBD2 (5 bases). The CDR3 consists of 14 residues. Trimming cost V 6 bases and J 2 bases, with 14 bases left between them. CDR1 SQVTM and CDR2 ANQGSEA come from the germline V gene. The CDR3 spells CSVSSGVPYNEQFF. The CDR3 DNA sequence: TGCAGCGTGTCGAGCGGAGTTCCCTACAATGAGCAGTTCTTC.

Many counts were recorded for this clonotype. The rearrangement uses TRBV20-1 and TRBJ2-7; D unresolved. Trimming left V 0 bases short and J 1 base short, with 7 bases between. The germline CDR1 and CDR2 sequences are DFQATT and SNEGSKA (reference sequence). This CDR3 region has 13 residues. CDR3 nucleotide sequence: TGCAGTGCTAGAGAGAGCAAGTCCTACGAGCAGTACTTC. Translation: CSARESKSYEQYF.

In this sample, this clonotype turned up many times. V gene TRBV20-1 combines with J gene TRBJ2-7; TRBD1 matches 12 bases. Trimming took 5 bases from V and 6 from J; bases not matched to a gene: 5. CDR3 length: 13 amino acids. In germline, CDR1 is DFQATT, CDR2 SNEGSKA (reference sequence). The CDR3 bases are TGCAGTGCTCCGGGGACAGGGGGCTTCGAGCAGTACTTC. As protein: CSAPGTGGFEQYF.

This clonotype is termed medium-sized (0.01 to 0.1%). The chain recombines TRBV29-1 with TRBJ1-5; tentative D call: TRBD1 (5 bases). The germline gives CDR1 SQVTM, CDR2 ANQGSEA. This CDR3 has 13 residues. The V gene lost 7 bases and the J gene lost 4 bases, with 14 bases spanning the gap. The CDR3 loop is CSAGHGGNQPQHF. The CDR3 DNA reads TGCAGCGCCGGGCATGGGGGTAATCAGCCCCAGCATTTT.

This clonotype was observed at least ten times. The chain is built from TRBV5-4 and TRBJ1-1; possibly TRBD1 for D (6 bases). This CDR3 contains 14 residues. V lost 0 bases, J lost 3 bases, and 9 bases lay in between. Germline V gives CDR1 SGHNT, CDR2 YYREEE (reference sequence). The CDR3: CASSLDREHTEAFF. Here the CDR3 DNA reads TGTGCCAGCAGCTTGGACAGGGAGCACACTGAAGCTTTCTTT.

At least ten counts were recorded for this clonotype. The J gene is TRBJ2-6, the V gene TRBV19; the D gene is possibly TRBD1 (6 bases). Trimming shortened V by 6 bases and J by 0 bases, and 15 bases separated the two germline ends. Germline CDR1 is LNHDA and CDR2 is SQIVND (reference sequence). CDR3 size: 17 residues. The CDR3 is CASRDRIIHSGANVLTF. The CDR3 DNA follows: TGTGCCAGTAGAGACAGGATAATACACTCTGGGGCCAACGTCCTGACTTTC.

This clonotype was picked up many times. V is TRBV7-9 and J is TRBJ1-2; D ambiguous. CDR1 and CDR2 from the germline V gene are SEHNR and FQNEAQ (reference sequence). The ends were cut back, 2 bases at V and 3 bases at J, with 7 bases in the middle. The CDR3 has 13 residues. CDR3 bases: TGTGCCAGCAGCTTACATGATCACTATGGCTACACCTTC. Encoded protein: CASSLHDHYGYTF.

This clonotype was found many times. This sequence joins TRBV5-1 and TRBJ1-5, with D perhaps matching TRBD1 (6 bases). The germline gives CDR1 SGHRS, CDR2 YFSETQ. The V and J ends lost 4 bases and 0 bases respectively, with 11 bases between them. This CDR3 has 15 residues. CDR3 DNA sequence: TGCGCCAGCAGCCCGGGACACTATAGCAATCAGCCCCAGCATTTT. It specifies CASSPGHYSNQPQHF.

This clonotype came up many times. The rearrangement links TRBV20-1 to TRBJ1-5; D may be TRBD1 (5 bases). The CDR3 totals 14 residues. Germline V lookup: CDR1 DFQATT, CDR2 SNEGSKA (reference sequence). The V gene lost 6 bases and the J gene lost 0 bases, with 12 bases spanning the gap. As DNA, the CDR3 is TGCAGTGCCAAGGGGCAGGTTAGCAATCAGCCCCAGCATTTT. Encoded protein: CSAKGQVSNQPQHF.

This clonotype was recorded many times. The chain joins TRBV21-1 to TRBJ2-1; the table assigns TRBD2, which was not confirmed against the DNA. TRBV21-1 is classified as a pseudogene. The CDR3 totals 16 residues. For the CDR3, the DNA is TGTGCCAGCAGCAAAGCTAGGACTAGCGGGAGACGTGAGCAGTTCTTC. Its protein is CASSKARTSGRREQFF.

This clonotype was observed at least ten times. The chain uses TRBV7-9 and TRBJ2-1; D not certain. Germline V lookup: CDR1 SEHNR, CDR2 FQNEAQ (reference sequence). V shed 3 bases and J shed 5 bases, with 8 bases lying between them. This CDR3 is 13 amino acids long. CDR3 amino acids: CASSLSLNNEQFF. The CDR3 DNA sequence: TGTGCCAGCAGCTTGAGTCTTAACAATGAGCAGTTCTTC.

About this clonotype: This may stem from a read error, because a much larger clone lies one nucleotide away. The chain combines TRBV7-9 with TRBJ2-5; D perhaps matches TRBD1 (6 bases). Germline V gene sequence: CDR1 SEHNR, CDR2 FQNEAQ (reference sequence). The CDR3 length is 13 residues. The CDR3 spells CACSSTRDRQGDF. The CDR3 nucleotides are TGTGCCTGCAGCTCTACGCGAGACAGGCAGGGAGACTTC.

This clonotype was detected many times. The chain employs TRBV28 and TRBJ1-2; 10 nucleotides match TRBD1. Germline values: CDR1 MDHEN, CDR2 SYDVKM. The CDR3 loop spans 14 amino acids. The V and J ends lost 7 bases and 3 bases, in that order; junction bases with no gene match: 5. The CDR3 DNA reads TGTGCCAGCACTGACAGGGGGCGCGACTATGGCTACACCTTC. As protein: CASTDRGRDYGYTF.

At least ten counts were recorded for this clonotype. The V call is TRBV7-2, the J call TRBJ2-1; 9 bases map to TRBD2. The CDR3 spans 15 residues. Per germline, CDR1 SGHTA and CDR2 FQGNSA. The junction had 7 bases not matched to a gene; V was cut back by 6 bases and J by 4 bases. CDR3 sequence: CASSSTSGLYNEQFF. CDR3 DNA: TGTGCCAGCAGTTCCACTAGCGGGTTGTACAATGAGCAGTTCTTC.

At least ten counts were recorded for this clonotype. This chain uses TRBV5-1 with TRBJ1-2, with D uncertain. The CDR3 runs to 14 residues. Per the germline V gene, CDR1 is SGHRS and CDR2 is YFSETQ. The ends were cut back, 0 bases at V and 1 base at J, with 7 bases in the middle. Written as DNA, the CDR3 is TGCGCCAGCAGCTTGGGAGAGGTTAACTATGGCTACACCTTC. As protein: CASSLGEVNYGYTF.

This clonotype came up many times. This chain connects TRBV7-2 to TRBJ2-7; TRBD2 matches at 12 bases. The V segment lost 0 bases and the J segment 6 bases; nucleotides outside the gene matches: 9. The CDR3 consists of 17 residues. CDR1 and CDR2 from the germline V gene are SGHTA and FQGNSA. The CDR3 loop reads CASSLATASGRAFEQYF. The CDR3 DNA follows: TGTGCCAGCAGCTTAGCCACGGCTAGCGGGAGGGCCTTCGAGCAGTACTTC.

This clonotype was picked up a small number of times. The chain combines TRBV29-1 with TRBJ1-5, with D hard to call. V was shortened by 5 bases and J by 4 bases, with 9 bases between the two germline ends. The CDR3 sequence is 12 residues long. The germline gives CDR1 SQVTM, CDR2 ANQGSEA. The CDR3 spells CSVITENQPQHF. Here the CDR3 DNA reads TGCAGCGTTATAACGGAGAATCAGCCCCAGCATTTT.

CDR3 sequence: CSTGHSRQETQYF. DNA of the CDR3: TGCAGCACCGGGCACAGCCGCCAAGAGACCCAGTACTTC. The chain links TRBV29-1 to TRBJ2-5, with D unclear. The CDR3 covers 13 residues. Per germline, CDR1 SQVTM and CDR2 ANQGSEA. Trimming took off 8 bases at V and 1 base at J, with 14 bases between the two ends.

This clonotype was counted at least ten times. The rearrangement uses TRBV5-4 and TRBJ1-4; D remains unclear. The CDR3 covers 14 residues. Germline V CDR1 and CDR2: SGHNT, YYREEE (reference sequence). V was cut by 1 base and J by 3 bases, with 7 bases left in between. The CDR3 spells CASSLFGPNEKLFF. CDR3 DNA sequence: TGTGCCAGCAGCTTGTTCGGTCCTAATGAAAAACTGTTTTTT.

There are many counts of this clonotype. The chain is built from TRBV28 and TRBJ1-5, with D uncertain. Trimming removed 1 base at V and 0 bases at J, with 22 bases between. Germline V gene sequence: CDR1 MDHEN, CDR2 SYDVKM. CDR3 length: 20 residues. The CDR3 bases are TGTGCCAGCAGTTTATTCGAGGGAACAGCTAGTCTCCCTAGCAATCAGCCCCAGCATTTT. Its protein is CASSLFEGTASLPSNQPQHF.

This CDR3 reads CASRRTEGPGRTEAFF. The DNA for the CDR3 is TGCGCCAGCAGGAGGACAGAGGGACCGGGGCGCACTGAAGCTTTCTTT. The gene calls are TRBV4-1 and TRBJ1-1; perhaps TRBD1 as D (6 bases). Germline CDR1 is MGHRA and CDR2 is YSYEKL. Trimming took off 6 bases at V and 4 bases at J, with 21 bases between the two ends. The CDR3 is 16 residues long.